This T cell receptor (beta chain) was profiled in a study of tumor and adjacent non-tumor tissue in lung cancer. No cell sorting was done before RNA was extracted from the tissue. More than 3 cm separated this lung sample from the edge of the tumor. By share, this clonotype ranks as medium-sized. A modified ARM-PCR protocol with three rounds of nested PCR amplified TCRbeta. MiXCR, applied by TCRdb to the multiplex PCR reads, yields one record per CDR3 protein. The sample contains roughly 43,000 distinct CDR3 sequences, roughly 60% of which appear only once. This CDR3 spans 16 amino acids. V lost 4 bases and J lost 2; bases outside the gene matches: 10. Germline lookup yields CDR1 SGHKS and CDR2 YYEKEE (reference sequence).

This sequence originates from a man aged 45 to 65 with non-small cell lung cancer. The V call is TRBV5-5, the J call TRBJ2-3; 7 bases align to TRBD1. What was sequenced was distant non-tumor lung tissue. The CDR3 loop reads CASSPLLTGITDTQYF. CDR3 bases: TGTGCCAGCAGCCCGTTGTTGACAGGGATCACAGATACGCAGTATTTT.